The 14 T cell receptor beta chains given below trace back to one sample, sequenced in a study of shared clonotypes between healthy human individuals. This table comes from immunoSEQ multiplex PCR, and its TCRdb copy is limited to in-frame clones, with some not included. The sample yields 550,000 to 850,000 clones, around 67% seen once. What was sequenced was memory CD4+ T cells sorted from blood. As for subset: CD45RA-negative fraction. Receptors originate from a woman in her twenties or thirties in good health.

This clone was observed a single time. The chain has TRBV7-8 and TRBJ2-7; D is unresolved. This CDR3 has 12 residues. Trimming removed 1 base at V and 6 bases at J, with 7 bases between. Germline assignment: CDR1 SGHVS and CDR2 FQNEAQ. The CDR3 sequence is CASSLGLPEQYF. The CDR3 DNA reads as TGTGCCAGCAGCTTAGGACTCCCCGAGCAGTACTTC.

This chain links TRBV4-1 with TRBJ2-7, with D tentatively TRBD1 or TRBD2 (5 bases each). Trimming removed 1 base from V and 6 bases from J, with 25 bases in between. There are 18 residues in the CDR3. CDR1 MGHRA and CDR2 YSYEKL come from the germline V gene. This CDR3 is CASSQGEGTGLLRGEQYF. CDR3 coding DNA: TGCGCCAGCAGCCAAGGTGAGGGGACGGGCCTCCTAAGGGGCGAGCAGTACTTC.

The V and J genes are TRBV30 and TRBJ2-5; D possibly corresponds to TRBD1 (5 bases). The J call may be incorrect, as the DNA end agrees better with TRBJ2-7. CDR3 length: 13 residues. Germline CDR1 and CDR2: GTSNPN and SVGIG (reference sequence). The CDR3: CAWSPATDAEQYF. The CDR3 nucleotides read TGTGCCTGGAGTCCAGCGACAGATGCCGAGCAGTACTTC.

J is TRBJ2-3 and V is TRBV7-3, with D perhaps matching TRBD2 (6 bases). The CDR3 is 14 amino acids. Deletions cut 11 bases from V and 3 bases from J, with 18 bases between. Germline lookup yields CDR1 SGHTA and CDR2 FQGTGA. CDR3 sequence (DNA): TGTGCCTCCTCCGGGGGTCTGGGGACAGATACGCAGTATTTT. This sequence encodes CASSGGLGTDTQYF.

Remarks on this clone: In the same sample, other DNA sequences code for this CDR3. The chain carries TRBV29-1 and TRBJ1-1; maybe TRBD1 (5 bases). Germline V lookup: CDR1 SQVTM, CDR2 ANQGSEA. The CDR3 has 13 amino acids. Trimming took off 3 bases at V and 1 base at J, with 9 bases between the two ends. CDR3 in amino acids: CSVERQGNTEAFF. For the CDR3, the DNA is TGCAGCGTTGAGAGGCAGGGGAACACTGAAGCTTTCTTT.

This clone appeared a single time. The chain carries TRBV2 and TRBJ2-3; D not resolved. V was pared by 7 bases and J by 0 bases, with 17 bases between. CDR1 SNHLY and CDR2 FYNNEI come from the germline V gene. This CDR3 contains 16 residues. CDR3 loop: CASTPWRRTSTDTQYF. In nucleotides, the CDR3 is TGTGCCAGCACTCCGTGGCGGAGAACTAGCACAGATACGCAGTATTTT.

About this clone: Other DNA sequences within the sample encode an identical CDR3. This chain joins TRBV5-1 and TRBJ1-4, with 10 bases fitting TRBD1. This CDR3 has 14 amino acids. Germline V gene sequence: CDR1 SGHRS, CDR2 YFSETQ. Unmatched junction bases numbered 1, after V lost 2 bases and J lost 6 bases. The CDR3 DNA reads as TGCGCCAGCAGCTTCGGGACAGGGGATGAAAAACTGTTTTTT. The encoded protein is CASSFGTGDEKLFF.

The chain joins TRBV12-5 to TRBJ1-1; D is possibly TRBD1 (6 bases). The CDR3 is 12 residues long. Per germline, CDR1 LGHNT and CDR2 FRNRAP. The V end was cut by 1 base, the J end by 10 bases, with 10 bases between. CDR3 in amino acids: CASGLERGAAFF. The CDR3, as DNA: TGTGCTAGTGGTTTGGAAAGGGGGGCAGCTTTCTTT.

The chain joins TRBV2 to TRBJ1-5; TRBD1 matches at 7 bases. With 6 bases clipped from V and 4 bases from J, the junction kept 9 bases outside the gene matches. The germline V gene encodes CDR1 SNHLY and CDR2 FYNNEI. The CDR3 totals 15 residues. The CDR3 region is CASRAQGVRNQPQHF. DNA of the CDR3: TGTGCCAGCAGAGCGCAGGGGGTTCGAAATCAGCCCCAGCATTTT.

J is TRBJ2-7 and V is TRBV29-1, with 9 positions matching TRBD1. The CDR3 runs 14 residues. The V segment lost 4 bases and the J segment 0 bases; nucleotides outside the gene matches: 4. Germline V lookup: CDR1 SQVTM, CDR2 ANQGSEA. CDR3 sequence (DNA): TGCAGCGTTGTTAAGGACAGGGGCTCCTACGAGCAGTACTTC. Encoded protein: CSVVKDRGSYEQYF.

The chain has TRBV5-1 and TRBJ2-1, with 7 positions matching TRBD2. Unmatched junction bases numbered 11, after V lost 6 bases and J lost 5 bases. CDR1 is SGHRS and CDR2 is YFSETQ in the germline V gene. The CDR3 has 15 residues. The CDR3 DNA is TGCGCCAGCAATCGGTGGGAGGGCCCTCACAATGAGCAGTTCTTC. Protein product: CASNRWEGPHNEQFF.

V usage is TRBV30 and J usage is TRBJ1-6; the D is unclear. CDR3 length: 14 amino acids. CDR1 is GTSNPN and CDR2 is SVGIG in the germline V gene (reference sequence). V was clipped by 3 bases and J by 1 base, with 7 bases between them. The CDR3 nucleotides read TGTGCCTGGAGCGGGTGGTCCTATAATTCACCCCTCCACTTT. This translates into CAWSGWSYNSPLHF.

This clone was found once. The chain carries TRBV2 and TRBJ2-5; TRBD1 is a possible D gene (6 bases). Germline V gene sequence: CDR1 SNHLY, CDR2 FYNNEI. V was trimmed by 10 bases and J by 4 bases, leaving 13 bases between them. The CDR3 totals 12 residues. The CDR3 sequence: CATADRGETQYF. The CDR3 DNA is TGTGCCACCGCGGACAGAGGAGAGACCCAGTACTTC.

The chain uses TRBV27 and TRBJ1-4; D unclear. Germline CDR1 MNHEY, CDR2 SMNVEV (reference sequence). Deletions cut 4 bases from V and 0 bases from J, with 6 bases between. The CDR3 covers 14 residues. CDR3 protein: CASSSKTTNEKLFF. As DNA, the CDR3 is TGTGCCAGCAGTTCCAAAACAACTAATGAAAAACTGTTTTTT.